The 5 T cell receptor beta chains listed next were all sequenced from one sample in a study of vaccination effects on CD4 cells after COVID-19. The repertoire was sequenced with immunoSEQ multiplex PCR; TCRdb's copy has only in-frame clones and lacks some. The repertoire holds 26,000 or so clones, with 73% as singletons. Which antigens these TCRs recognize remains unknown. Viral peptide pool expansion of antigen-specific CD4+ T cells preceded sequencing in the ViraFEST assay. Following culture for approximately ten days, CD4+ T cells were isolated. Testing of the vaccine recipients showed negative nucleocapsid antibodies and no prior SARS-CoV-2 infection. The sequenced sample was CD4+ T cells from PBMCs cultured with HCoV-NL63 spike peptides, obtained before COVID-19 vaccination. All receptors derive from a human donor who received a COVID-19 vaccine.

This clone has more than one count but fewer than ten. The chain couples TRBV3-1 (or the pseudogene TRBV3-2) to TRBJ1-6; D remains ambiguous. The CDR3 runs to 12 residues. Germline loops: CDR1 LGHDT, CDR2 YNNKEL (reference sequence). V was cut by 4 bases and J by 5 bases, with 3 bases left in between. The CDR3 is CASSLNNSPLHF. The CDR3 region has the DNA TGTGCCAGCAGCCTGAATAATTCACCCCTCCACTTT.

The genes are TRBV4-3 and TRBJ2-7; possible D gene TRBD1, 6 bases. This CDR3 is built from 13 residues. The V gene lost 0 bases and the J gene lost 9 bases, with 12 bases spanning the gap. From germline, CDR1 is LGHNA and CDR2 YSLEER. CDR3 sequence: CASSQDLGRGQYF. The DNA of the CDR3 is TGCGCCAGCAGCCAAGATCTCGGCAGGGGGCAGTACTTC.

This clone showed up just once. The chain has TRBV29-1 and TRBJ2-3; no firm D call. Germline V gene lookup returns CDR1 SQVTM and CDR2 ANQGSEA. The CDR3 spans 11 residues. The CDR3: CSSTSTDTQYF. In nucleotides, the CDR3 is TGCAGTAGCACTAGCACAGATACGCAGTATTTT.

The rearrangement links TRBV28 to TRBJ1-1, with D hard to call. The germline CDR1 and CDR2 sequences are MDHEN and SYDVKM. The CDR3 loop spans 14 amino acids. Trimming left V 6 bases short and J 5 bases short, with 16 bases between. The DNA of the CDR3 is TGTGCCAGCAGCACCGGGATAATGCTGACTGAAGCTTTCTTT. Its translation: CASSTGIMLTEAFF. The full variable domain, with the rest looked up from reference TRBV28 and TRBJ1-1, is DVKVTQSSRYLVKRTGEKVFLECVQDMDHENMFWYRQDPGLGLRLIYFSYDVKMKEKGDIPEGYSVSREKKERFSLILESASTNQTSMYLCASSTGIMLTEAFFGQGTRLTVV.

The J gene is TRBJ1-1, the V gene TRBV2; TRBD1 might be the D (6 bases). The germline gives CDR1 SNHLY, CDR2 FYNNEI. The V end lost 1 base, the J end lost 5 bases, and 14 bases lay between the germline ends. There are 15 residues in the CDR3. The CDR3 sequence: CASSEETGPWTEAFF. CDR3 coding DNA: TGTGCCAGCAGTGAAGAAACAGGGCCTTGGACTGAAGCTTTCTTT. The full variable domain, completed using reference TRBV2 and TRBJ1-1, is EPEVTQTPSHQVTQMGQEVILRCVPISNHLYFYWYRQILGQKVEFLVSFYNNEISEKSEIFDDQFSVERPDGSNFTLKIRSTKLEDSAMYFCASSEETGPWTEAFFGQGTRLTVV.